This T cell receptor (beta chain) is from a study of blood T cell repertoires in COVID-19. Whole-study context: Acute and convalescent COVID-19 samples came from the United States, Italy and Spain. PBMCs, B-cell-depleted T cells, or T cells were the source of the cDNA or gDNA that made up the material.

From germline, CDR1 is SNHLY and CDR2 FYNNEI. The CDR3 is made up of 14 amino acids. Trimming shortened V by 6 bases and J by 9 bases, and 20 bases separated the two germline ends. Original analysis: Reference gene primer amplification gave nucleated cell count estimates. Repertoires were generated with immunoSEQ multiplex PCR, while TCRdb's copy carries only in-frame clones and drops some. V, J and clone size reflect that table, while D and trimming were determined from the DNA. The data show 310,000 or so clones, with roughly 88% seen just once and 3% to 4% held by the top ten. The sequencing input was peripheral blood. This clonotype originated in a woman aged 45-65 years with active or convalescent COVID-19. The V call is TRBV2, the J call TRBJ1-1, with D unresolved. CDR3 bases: TGTGCCAGCAGAGGCCTTCGAGGGCCCGATAAAGCTTTCTTT. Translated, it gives CASRGLRGPDKAFF.